One and the same sample provided the 20 T cell receptor beta chains below, sequenced in a study of blood T cells in healthy people across ages. The use of a sample-barcoded 5' primer and a J-beta primer mix characterized a second PCR of roughly 6 to 11 cycles. MiXCR, run by TCRdb on the 5' RACE reads, gives a single entry per CDR3 protein. The repertoire holds 1.5 million to 2 million distinct CDR3 sequences, with roughly 50% as singletons. The sample consisted of blood. Receptors originate from a woman between 40 and 50 years old in good health.

This clonotype was observed a handful of times. The gene calls are TRBV5-1 and TRBJ2-5, with a tentative D call TRBD2 (5 bases). V was cut by 0 bases and J by 4 bases, with 13 bases left in between. Germline CDR1 reads SGHRS; CDR2 reads YFSETQ. The CDR3 has 15 amino acids. Here the CDR3 reads CASSLDVGGGETQYF. The CDR3, as DNA: TGCGCCAGCAGCTTGGACGTGGGCGGAGGAGAGACCCAGTACTTC.

V and J are TRBV4-3 and TRBJ2-2; D is ambiguous. V was pared by 1 base and J by 5 bases, with 11 bases between. CDR3 length: 15 amino acids. From germline, CDR1 is LGHNA and CDR2 YSLEER. The CDR3 coding sequence is TGCGCCAGCAGCCAAGGTGACCTGCTAACCGGGGAGCTGTTTTTT. This encodes CASSQGDLLTGELFF.

The V gene is TRBV28, the J gene TRBJ2-1; D uncertain. The germline CDR1 and CDR2 sequences are MDHEN and SYDVKM. The germline V and J ends were trimmed by 5 bases and 14 bases, with 16 bases remaining between them. The CDR3 has 12 amino acids. CDR3 bases: TGTGCCAGCAGTCCCGCAAGCCCCCGGGAGTTCTTC. It codes for CASSPASPREFF.

The CDR3 region is CASSFTGPNYGYTF. For the CDR3, the DNA is TGTGCCAGCAGCTTTACAGGTCCCAACTATGGCTACACCTTC. The chain recombines TRBV7-2 with TRBJ1-2; a weak D match, TRBD1 (5 bases). The CDR3 sequence is 14 residues long. V lost 3 bases and J 2 bases, leaving 10 bases between the germline ends. Germline values: CDR1 SGHTA, CDR2 FQGNSA.

On this clonotype: At one boundary the junction diverges from the germline segment, which might be a read error. CDR3 sequence (DNA): TGTGCCATCAGATCAACCCCGGGACTAGCGGGGGGTCGCTCCTACAATGAGCGGTTCTTC. It translates to CAIRSTPGLAGGRSYNERFF. The genes are TRBV10-3 and TRBJ2-1; 15 bases fit TRBD2. The CDR3 covers 20 residues. Germline CDR1 and CDR2: ENHRY and SYGVKD.

This sequence joins TRBV6-1 and TRBJ2-7; tentatively, D is TRBD1 or TRBD2 (5 bases each). The CDR3 consists of 15 residues. Germline CDR1 is MNHNS and CDR2 is SASEGT. V lost 0 bases and J lost 6, with 15 bases in between. For the CDR3, the DNA is TGTGCCAGCAGTGAAGCTCCTTCGGGACGGTTCGAGCAGTACTTC. This encodes CASSEAPSGRFEQYF.

CDR3 protein: CASSTGMAKNIQYF. DNA of the CDR3: TGTGCCAGCAGTACAGGGATGGCCAAAAACATTCAGTACTTC. The chain is built from TRBV6-5 and TRBJ2-4; TRBD1 is a possible D gene (6 bases). Germline-derived CDR1 and CDR2 are MNHEY and SVGAGI. CDR3 length: 14 amino acids. Trimming shortened V by 5 bases and J by 1 base, and 9 bases separated the two germline ends.

This rearrangement joins TRBV5-1 to TRBJ1-6; 9 bases are shared with TRBD1. The CDR3 totals 14 residues. The germline V gene encodes CDR1 SGHRS and CDR2 YFSETQ. Trimming took 4 bases from V and 8 from J; bases not matched to a gene: 4. In DNA, the CDR3 is TGCGCCAGCAGCGTGGGACAGGGTTATTCACCCCTCCACTTT. Protein product: CASSVGQGYSPLHF.

This rearrangement joins TRBV7-3 to TRBJ2-7, with 8 positions matching TRBD1. CDR1 and CDR2 from the germline V gene are SGHTA and FQGTGA. Trimming took 5 bases from V and 3 from J; bases not matched to a gene: 12. There are 16 residues in the CDR3. The CDR3 nucleotides are TGTGCCAGCAGCCTTATCGGGCCAGGGGGCATCTACGAGCAGTACTTC. Translating it yields CASSLIGPGGIYEQYF.

The J gene is TRBJ2-3, the V gene TRBV7-2; TRBD2 aligns across 7 bases. Trimming at V came to 5 bases and at J to 2 bases, leaving 7 bases not matched to a gene. The CDR3 has 15 residues. The V gene's germline CDR1 is SGHTA and CDR2 FQGNSA. CDR3 sequence (DNA): TGTGCCAGCAGCCGAGAGCGGGGCCACACAGATACGCAGTATTTT. Encoded protein: CASSRERGHTDTQYF. The complete variable domain, with remaining parts taken from reference TRBV7-2 and TRBJ2-3, reads GAGVSQSPSNKVTEKGKDVELRCDPISGHTALYWYRQSLGQGLEFLIYFQGNSAPDKSGLPSDRFSAERTGGSVSTLTIQRTQQEDSAVYLCASSRERGHTDTQYFGPGTRLTVL.

This clonotype was seen a handful of times. The J gene is TRBJ2-7, the V gene TRBV29-1, with 8 bases lining up with TRBD1. This CDR3 region has 15 residues. Per germline, CDR1 SQVTM and CDR2 ANQGSEA. V shed 8 bases and J 0 bases; nucleotides not matched to a gene: 12. The CDR3 loop is CSSKSRGQDSYEQYF. In DNA, the CDR3 is TGCAGCTCAAAGTCTAGGGGACAGGACTCCTACGAGCAGTACTTC.

J is TRBJ2-5 and V is TRBV10-3; D unresolved. Gene TRBJ2-7 matches the end of the DNA better, so the J call may be wrong. The CDR3 has 11 residues. The germline V gene encodes CDR1 ENHRY and CDR2 SYGVKD. In DNA, the CDR3 is TGTGCCATCAGTGGAGGAAGCGAGCAGTACTTC. Amino acids: CAISGGSEQYF.

DNA of the CDR3: TGTGCCAGCAGCCAAGATCTCCAGCGGGGGTTGGAGACCCAGTTCTTC. This translates into CASSQDLQRGLETQFF. The chain couples TRBV3-1 to TRBJ2-1; TRBD2 matches 8 bases. The CDR3 contains 16 residues. Per germline, CDR1 LGHDT and CDR2 YNNKEL (reference sequence). J was trimmed by 13 bases and V by 0 bases; bases with no gene match: 14.

The J gene is TRBJ1-2, the V gene TRBV27; tentatively, D is TRBD1 (6 bases). The CDR3 length is 14 residues. Trimming cost V 6 bases and J 8 bases, with 19 bases left between them. Germline-derived CDR1 and CDR2 are MNHEY and SMNVEV (reference sequence). Written as DNA, the CDR3 is TGTGCCAGCAGGAGGGACACCAGTTCGCGGGGCTACACCTTC. This gives the protein CASRRDTSSRGYTF.

This rearrangement joins TRBV12-3 or TRBV12-4 to TRBJ2-7, with a weak D call TRBD1 (6 bases). Trimming stripped 3 bases from V and 3 bases from J, with 15 bases between. There are 15 residues in the CDR3. The CDR3 DNA follows: TGTGCCAGCAGTTTTCGACAGGCCCGAGACTACGAGCAGTACTTC. Protein: CASSFRQARDYEQYF.

This sequence joins TRBV5-1 and TRBJ2-5; TRBD1 or TRBD2 may be the D gene (5 bases each). Germline V CDR1 and CDR2: SGHRS, YFSETQ. The CDR3 is 14 residues long. Deletions cut 7 bases from V and 2 bases from J, with 15 bases between. The CDR3 DNA sequence: TGCGCCAGCGGAGCAGGGAGCGTGCAAGAGACCCAGTACTTC. Amino acids: CASGAGSVQETQYF. The whole variable domain, remainder taken from reference TRBV5-1 and TRBJ2-5, is KAGVTQTPRYLIKTRGQQVTLSCSPISGHRSVSWYQQTPGQGLQFLFEYFSETQRNKGNFPGRFSGRQFSNSRSEMNVSTLELGDSALYLCASGAGSVQETQYFGPGTRLLVL.

This clonotype was seen only a few times. The chain combines TRBV7-9 with TRBJ2-1; 7 bases line up with TRBD1. J gave up 6 bases and V 1 base, and 6 bases lay outside the gene matches. The CDR3 is 15 residues long. Germline CDR1 reads SEHNR; CDR2 reads FQNEAQ (reference sequence). The CDR3 reads CASSLVPGGGNEQFF. The CDR3 region has the DNA TGTGCCAGCAGCTTAGTGCCAGGGGGTGGCAATGAGCAGTTCTTC.

V usage is TRBV6-2 or TRBV6-3 and J usage is TRBJ2-6, with D unresolved. V gave up 6 bases and J gave up 1 base, with 10 bases separating them. From germline, CDR1 is MNHEY and CDR2 SVGEGT. CDR3 length: 15 residues. CDR3 amino acids: CASRADISGANVLTF. In nucleotides, the CDR3 is TGTGCCAGCAGGGCCGACATATCTGGGGCCAACGTCCTGACTTTC.

The V gene is TRBV28, the J gene TRBJ2-1; D unresolved. This CDR3 comprises 11 residues. Trimming took off 5 bases at V and 15 bases at J, with 14 bases between the two ends. Germline V gene sequence: CDR1 MDHEN, CDR2 SYDVKM. CDR3 in amino acids: CASSETGYVFF. Written as DNA, the CDR3 is TGTGCCAGCAGTGAAACTGGGTACGTGTTCTTC.

The V and J genes are TRBV4-1 and TRBJ1-5, with D possibly TRBD1 on 5 matching bases. V lost 0 bases and J 9 bases, leaving 15 bases between the germline ends. The CDR3 totals 15 residues. CDR1 is MGHRA, CDR2 YSYEKL, per germline. Written as DNA, the CDR3 is TGCGCCAGCAGCCAAGATAGGGGCAGAGAGAGGCCCCAGCATTTT. Its protein product is CASSQDRGRERPQHF.